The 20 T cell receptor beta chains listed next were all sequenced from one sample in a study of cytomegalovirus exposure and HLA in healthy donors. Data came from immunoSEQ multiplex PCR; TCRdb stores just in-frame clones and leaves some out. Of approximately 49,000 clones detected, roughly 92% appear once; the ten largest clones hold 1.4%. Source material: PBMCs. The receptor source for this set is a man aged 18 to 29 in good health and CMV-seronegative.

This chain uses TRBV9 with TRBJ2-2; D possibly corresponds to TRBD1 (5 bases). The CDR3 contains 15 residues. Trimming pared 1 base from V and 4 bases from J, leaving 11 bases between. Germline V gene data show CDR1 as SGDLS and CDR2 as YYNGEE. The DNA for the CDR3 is TGTGCCAGCAGCGTATCAGGGATTAGCACCGGGGAGCTGTTTTTT. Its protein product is CASSVSGISTGELFF.

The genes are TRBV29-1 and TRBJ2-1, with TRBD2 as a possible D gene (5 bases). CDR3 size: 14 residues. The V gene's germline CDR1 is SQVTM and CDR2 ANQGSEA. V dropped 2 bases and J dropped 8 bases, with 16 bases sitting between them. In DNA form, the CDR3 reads TGCAGCGTTGAACTGCCCGAGGGCGTCTATGAGCAGTTCTTC. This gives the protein CSVELPEGVYEQFF.

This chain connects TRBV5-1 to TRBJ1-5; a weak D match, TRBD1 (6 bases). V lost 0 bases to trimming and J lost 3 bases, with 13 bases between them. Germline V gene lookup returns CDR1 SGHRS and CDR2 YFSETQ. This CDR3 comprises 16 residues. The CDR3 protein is CASSLERRGDNQPQHF. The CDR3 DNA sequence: TGCGCCAGCAGCTTGGAACGCAGGGGTGACAATCAGCCCCAGCATTTT. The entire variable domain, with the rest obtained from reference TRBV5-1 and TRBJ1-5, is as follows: KAGVTQTPRYLIKTRGQQVTLSCSPISGHRSVSWYQQTPGQGLQFLFEYFSETQRNKGNFPGRFSGRQFSNSRSEMNVSTLELGDSALYLCASSLERRGDNQPQHFGDGTRLSIL.

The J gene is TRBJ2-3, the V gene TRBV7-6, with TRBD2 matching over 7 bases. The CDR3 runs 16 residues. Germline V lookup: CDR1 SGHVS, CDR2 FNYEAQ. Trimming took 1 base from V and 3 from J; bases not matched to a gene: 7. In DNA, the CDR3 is TGTGCCAGCAGCTTAGAGGCGGGAGTTCGTACAGATACGCAGTATTTT. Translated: CASSLEAGVRTDTQYF. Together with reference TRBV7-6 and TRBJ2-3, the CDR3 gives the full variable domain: GAGVSQSPRYKVTKRGQDVALRCDPISGHVSLYWYRQALGQGPEFLTYFNYEAQQDKSGLPNDRFSAERPEGSISTLTIQRTEQRDSAMYRCASSLEAGVRTDTQYFGPGTRLTVL.

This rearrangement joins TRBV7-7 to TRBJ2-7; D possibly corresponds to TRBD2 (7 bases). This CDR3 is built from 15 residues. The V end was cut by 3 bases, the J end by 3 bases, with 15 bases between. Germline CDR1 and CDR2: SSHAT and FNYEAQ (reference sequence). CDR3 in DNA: TGTGCCAGCAGCTTGGGGGACGGGGGGCACTACGAGCAGTACTTC. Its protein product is CASSLGDGGHYEQYF.

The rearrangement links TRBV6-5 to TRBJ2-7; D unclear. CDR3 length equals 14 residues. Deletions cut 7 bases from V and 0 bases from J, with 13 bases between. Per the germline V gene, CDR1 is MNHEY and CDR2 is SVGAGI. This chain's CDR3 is CASKNSKSSYEQYF. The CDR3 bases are TGTGCCAGCAAAAACAGTAAGAGCTCCTACGAGCAGTACTTC.

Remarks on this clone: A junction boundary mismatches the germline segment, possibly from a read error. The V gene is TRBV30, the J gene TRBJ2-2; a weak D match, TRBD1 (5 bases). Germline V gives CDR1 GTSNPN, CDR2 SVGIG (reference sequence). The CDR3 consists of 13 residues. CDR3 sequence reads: CAWNQGDTGELFF. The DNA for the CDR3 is TGTGCTTGGAACCAGGGCGACACCGGGGAGCTGTTTTTT. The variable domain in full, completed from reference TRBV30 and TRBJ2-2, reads SQTIHQWPATLVQPVGSPLSLECTVEGTSNPNLYWYRQAAGRGLQLLFYSVGIGQISSEVPQNLSASRPQDRQFILSSKKLLLSDSGFYLCAWNQGDTGELFFGEGSRLTVL.

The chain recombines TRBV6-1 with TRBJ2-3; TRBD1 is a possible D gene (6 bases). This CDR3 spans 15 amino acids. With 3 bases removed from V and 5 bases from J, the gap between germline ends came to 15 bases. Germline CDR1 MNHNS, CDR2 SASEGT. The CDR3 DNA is TGTGCCAGCAGTGAGGCTTTGGGACAAGGAGATACGCAGTATTTT. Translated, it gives CASSEALGQGDTQYF.

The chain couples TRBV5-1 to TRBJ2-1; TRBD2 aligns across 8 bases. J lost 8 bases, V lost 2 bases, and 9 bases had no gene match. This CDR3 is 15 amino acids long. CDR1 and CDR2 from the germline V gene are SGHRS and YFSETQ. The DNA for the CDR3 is TGCGCCAGCAGCTTCTATGGCGGGAGGATGGATGAGCAGTTCTTC. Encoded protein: CASSFYGGRMDEQFF.

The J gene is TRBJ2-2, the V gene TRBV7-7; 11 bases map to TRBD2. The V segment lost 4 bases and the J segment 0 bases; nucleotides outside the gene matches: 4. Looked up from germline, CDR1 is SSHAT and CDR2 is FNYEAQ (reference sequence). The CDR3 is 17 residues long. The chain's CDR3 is CASSSILAGANTGELFF. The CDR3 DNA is TGTGCCAGCAGCTCCATACTAGCGGGGGCGAACACCGGGGAGCTGTTTTTT.

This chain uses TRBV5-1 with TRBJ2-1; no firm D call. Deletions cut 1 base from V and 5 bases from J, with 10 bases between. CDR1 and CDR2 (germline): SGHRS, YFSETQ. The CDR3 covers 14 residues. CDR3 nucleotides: TGCGCCAGCAGCTTGTTTCTAGAAGACAATGAGCAGTTCTTC. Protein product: CASSLFLEDNEQFF.

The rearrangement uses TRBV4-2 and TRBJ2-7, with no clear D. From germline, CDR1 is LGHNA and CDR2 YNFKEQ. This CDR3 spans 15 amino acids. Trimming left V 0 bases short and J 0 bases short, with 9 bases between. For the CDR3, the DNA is TGTGCCAGCAGCCAAGAACAGCATAGCTCCTACGAGCAGTACTTC. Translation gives CASSQEQHSSYEQYF.

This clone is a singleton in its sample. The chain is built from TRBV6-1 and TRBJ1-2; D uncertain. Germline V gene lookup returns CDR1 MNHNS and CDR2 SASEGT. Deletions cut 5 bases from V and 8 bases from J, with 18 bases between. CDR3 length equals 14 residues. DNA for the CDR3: TGTGCCAGCAGTTCCAGTCCCCGGGATGAGGGCTACACCTTC. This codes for CASSSSPRDEGYTF.

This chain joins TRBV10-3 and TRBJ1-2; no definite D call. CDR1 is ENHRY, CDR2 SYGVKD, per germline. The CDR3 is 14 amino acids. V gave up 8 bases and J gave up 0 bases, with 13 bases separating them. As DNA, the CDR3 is TGTGCCATCTTACGCGCCGATCCTAACTATGGCTACACCTTC. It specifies CAILRADPNYGYTF.

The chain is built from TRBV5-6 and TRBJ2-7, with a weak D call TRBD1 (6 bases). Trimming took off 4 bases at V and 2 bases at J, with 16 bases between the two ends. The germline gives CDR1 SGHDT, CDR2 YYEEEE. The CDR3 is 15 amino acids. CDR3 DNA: TGTGCCAGCAGCATCGAGACAGGAATTACCTACGAGCAGTACTTC. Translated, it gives CASSIETGITYEQYF.

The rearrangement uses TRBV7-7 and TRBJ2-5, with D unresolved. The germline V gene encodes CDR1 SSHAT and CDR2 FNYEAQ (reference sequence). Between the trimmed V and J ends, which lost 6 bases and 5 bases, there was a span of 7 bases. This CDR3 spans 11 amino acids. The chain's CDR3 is CASSPRETQYF. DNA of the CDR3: TGTGCCAGCAGTCCCCGGGAGACCCAGTACTTC. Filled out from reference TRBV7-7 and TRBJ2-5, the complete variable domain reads GAGVSQSPRYKVTKRGQDVTLRCDPISSHATLYWYQQALGQGPEFLTYFNYEAQPDKSGLPSDRFSAERPEGSISTLTIQRTEQRDSAMYRCASSPRETQYFGPGTRLLVL.

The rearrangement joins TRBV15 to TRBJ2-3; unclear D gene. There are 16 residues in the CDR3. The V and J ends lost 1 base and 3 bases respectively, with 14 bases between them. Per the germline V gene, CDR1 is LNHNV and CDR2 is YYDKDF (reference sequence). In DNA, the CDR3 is TGTGCCACCAGCAGAGGACTCGAGCGCTATACAGATACGCAGTATTTT. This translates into CATSRGLERYTDTQYF.

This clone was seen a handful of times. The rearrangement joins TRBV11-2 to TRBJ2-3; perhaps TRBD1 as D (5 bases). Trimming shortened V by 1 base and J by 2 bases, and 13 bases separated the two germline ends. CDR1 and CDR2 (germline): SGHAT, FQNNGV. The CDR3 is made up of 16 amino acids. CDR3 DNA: TGTGCCAGCAGCTTAGGAAAACCAGGGTACACAGATACGCAGTATTTT. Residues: CASSLGKPGYTDTQYF.

CDR3 protein: CASSVSEDSYEQYF. In DNA form, the CDR3 reads TGTGCCAGCAGCGTATCCGAGGACTCCTACGAGCAGTACTTC. This sequence joins TRBV9 and TRBJ2-7; no reliable D call. Germline V gives CDR1 SGDLS, CDR2 YYNGEE. The CDR3 has 14 residues. V gave up 1 base and J gave up 0 bases, with 8 bases separating them.

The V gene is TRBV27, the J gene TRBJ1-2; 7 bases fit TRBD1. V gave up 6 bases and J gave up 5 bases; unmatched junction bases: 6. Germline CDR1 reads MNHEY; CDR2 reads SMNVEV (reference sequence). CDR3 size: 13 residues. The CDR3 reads CASSRTGKYGYTF. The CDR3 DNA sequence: TGTGCCAGCAGCCGGACAGGAAAGTATGGCTACACCTTC.